This T cell receptor beta chain was sequenced during a study of OX40 agonist ivuxolimab in advanced cancers. The protocol was immunoSEQ multiplex PCR, while the TCRdb copy is restricted to in-frame clones and leaves out a portion. The repertoire consists of 35,000 to 50,000 clones, with about 94% occurring once and the leading ten covering roughly 21%. The CDR3 has 15 residues. The germline V gene has CDR1 MNHEY and CDR2 SVGAGI. V was trimmed by 0 bases and J by 7 bases, leaving 13 bases between them. The input for sequencing was CD4+ or CD8+ T cells sorted from blood, taken in a trial of the OX40 agonist ivuxolimab. The receptor comes from an adult with an advanced solid tumor such as melanoma, head and neck, liver or kidney cancer. V usage is TRBV6-5 and J usage is TRBJ2-1; D gene ambiguous. CDR3 sequence reads: CASSYSSPSINEQFF. CDR3 sequence (DNA): TGTGCCAGCAGTTACTCTAGCCCGTCGATTAATGAGCAGTTCTTC.